The entry below describes one T cell receptor (beta chain). The data were obtained in a study of blood T cell repertoires in COVID-19. Overall study: The samples span acute and convalescent COVID-19 from the United States, Italy and Spain.

Germline V gives CDR1 MNHEY, CDR2 SVGAGI. CDR3 length: 11 residues. Trimming cost V 7 bases and J 0 bases, with 4 bases left between them. Using immunoSEQ multiplex PCR, the repertoire was profiled, and TCRdb retains in-frame clones only, with some absent. Found here are about 160,000 clones, about four fifths of them singletons; the top ten hold 3% to 3.5%. The chain employs TRBV6-5 and TRBJ2-7; D unclear. The receptor was isolated from a woman aged 55-70 years who had recovered from COVID-19. Specimen: PBMCs or T cells enriched from blood (not recorded which). Written as DNA, the CDR3 is TGTGCCAGCACTTTCTCCTACGAGCAGTACTTC. This translates into CASTFSYEQYF.